This T cell receptor (beta chain) appears in the sequencing data of a study of response to subunit inactivated influenza vaccine. General study points: Every seasonal influenza vaccination brings in few new T cells, the authors suggested.

A word on this clonotype: Its specificity is unknown.

J lost 5 bases, V lost 5 bases, and 6 bases had no gene match. The CDR3 is 15 amino acids. Looked up from germline, CDR1 is MNHNS and CDR2 is SASEGT. TCRdb re-called the RT-PCR reads through MiXCR, storing one row per CDR3 protein. This sample yields around 580,000 distinct CDR3 sequences, of which 12% to 15% are seen a single time; around 10% belongs to the top ten. Sample: PBMCs from blood, taken roughly 12 days after vaccination. The clonotype comes from a man aged 50 to 59 who received an inactivated influenza vaccine. The rearrangement joins TRBV6-1 to TRBJ2-2; 9 bases are a match to TRBD2. CDR3 DNA: TGTGCCAGCAGTCTTCTAGCGGGACCTACCGGGGAGCTGTTTTTT. The encoded protein is CASSLLAGPTGELFF.